Below, one T cell receptor beta chain is given with its context. This specimen belongs to a study of cytomegalovirus exposure and HLA in healthy donors. Germline V lookup: CDR1 MGHDK, CDR2 SYGVNS. The CDR3 has 16 residues. Trimming removed 1 base at V and 3 bases at J, with 16 bases between. Amplification used 60 Vbeta primers and 13 Jbeta primers. As handled by the study authors: An analysis that came later counted some 85 million unique TCR beta chains, approximately 12 million shared. Libraries were prepared by immunoSEQ multiplex PCR; TCRdb keeps only in-frame clonotypes and omits some of them. V, J and clone size are those of that table, while D and trimming were read from the DNA. Here the sample table reports just over 150,000 clones.

This receptor was identified in a woman aged 55 to 70 in good health and CMV-seronegative. V is TRBV25-1 and J is TRBJ2-7; maybe TRBD2 (5 bases). Sequenced: PBMCs. The chain's CDR3 is CASSESRPGSVYEQYF. The CDR3 DNA is TGTGCCAGCAGTGAATCCCGACCGGGATCAGTCTACGAGCAGTACTTC.